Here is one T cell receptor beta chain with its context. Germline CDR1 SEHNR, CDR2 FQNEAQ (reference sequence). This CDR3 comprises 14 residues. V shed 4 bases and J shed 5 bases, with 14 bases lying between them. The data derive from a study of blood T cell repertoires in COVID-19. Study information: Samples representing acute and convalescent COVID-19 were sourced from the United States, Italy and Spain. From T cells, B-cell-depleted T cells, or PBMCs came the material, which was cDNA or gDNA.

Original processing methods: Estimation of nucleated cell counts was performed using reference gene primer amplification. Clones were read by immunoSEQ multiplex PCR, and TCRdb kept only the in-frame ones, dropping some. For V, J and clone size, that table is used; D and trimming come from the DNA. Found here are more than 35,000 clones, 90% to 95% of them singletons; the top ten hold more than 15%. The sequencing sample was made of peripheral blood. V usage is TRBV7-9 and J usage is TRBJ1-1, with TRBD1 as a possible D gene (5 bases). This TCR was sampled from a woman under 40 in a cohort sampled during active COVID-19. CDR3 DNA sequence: TGTGCCAGCAGCTCGATTGGGGGAGGAACTGAAGCTTTCTTT. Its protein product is CASSSIGGGTEAFF.